The sequence of this TCR beta chain was determined in a study of cytomegalovirus exposure and HLA in healthy donors. This CDR3 spans 13 amino acids. The junction had 4 bases not matched to a gene; V was cut back by 6 bases and J by 4 bases. CDR1 and CDR2 from the germline V gene are SGHVS and FQNEAQ. The study ran its PCR with 60 Vbeta and 13 Jbeta primers. Produced via immunoSEQ multiplex PCR; TCRdb's table is partial and in-frame only. The profile shows about 110,000 clones, about 70% of them singletons. Regarding the study as a whole: The authors later linked a missense DCLRE1C variant to TCR beta V- and J-gene trimming. TCR beta chains numbering roughly 150 were designated cytomegalovirus-associated. Across HLA loci, a later analysis found differing TCR association rates, with DRB1 most and HLA-C fewest. Most TCR sequences were rare, but some public TCRs occurred in many donors.

Points on this clone: Its antigen is currently unknown.

The sequencing sample was made of PBMCs. The sequence was collected from a boy between 10 and 17 years old in good health and CMV-seronegative. This chain connects TRBV7-8 to TRBJ2-7, with 9 nucleotides matching TRBD1. CDR3 amino acids: CASSADRGYEQYF. Here the CDR3 DNA reads TGTGCCAGCAGTGCAGACAGGGGGTACGAGCAGTACTTC.